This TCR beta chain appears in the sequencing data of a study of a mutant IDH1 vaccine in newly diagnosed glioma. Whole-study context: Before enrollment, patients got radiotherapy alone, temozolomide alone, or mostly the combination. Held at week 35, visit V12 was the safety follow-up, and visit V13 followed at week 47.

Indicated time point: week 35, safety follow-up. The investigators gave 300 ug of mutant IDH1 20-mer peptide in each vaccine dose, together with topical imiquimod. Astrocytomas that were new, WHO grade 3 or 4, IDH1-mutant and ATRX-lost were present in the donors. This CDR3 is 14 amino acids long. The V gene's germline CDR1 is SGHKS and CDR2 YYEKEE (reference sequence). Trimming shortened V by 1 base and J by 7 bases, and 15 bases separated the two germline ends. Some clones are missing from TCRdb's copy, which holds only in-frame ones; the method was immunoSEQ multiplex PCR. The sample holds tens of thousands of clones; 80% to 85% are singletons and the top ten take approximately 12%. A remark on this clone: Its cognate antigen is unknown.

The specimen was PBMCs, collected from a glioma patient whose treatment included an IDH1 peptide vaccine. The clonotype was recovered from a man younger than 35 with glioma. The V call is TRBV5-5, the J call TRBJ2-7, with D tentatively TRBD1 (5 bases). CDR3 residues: CASSLTDMALEQYF. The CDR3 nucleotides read TGTGCCAGCAGCTTGACGGACATGGCCCTTGAGCAGTACTTC.